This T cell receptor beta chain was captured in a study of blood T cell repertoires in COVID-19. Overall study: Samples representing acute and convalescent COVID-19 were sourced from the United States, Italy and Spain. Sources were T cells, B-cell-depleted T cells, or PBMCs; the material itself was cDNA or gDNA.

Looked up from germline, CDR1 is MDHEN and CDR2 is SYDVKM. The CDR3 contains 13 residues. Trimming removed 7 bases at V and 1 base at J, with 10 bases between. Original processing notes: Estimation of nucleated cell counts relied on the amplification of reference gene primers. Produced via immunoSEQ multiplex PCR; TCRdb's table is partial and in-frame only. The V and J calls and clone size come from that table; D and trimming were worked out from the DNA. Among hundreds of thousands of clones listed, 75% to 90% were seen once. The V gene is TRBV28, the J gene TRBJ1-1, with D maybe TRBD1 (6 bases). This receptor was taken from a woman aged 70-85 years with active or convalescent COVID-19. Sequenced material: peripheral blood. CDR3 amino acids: CASTQGGNTEAFF. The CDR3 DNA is TGTGCCAGCACCCAAGGGGGGAACACTGAAGCTTTCTTT.